This TCR beta chain was captured by sequencing in a study of regulatory T cells in long-lasting Graves disease. The CDR3 contains 14 residues. After removal of 8 bases from V and 5 bases from J, the junction contained 8 bases not matched to a gene. Germline V lookup: CDR1 MNHNS, CDR2 SASEGT. The time point here: newly diagnosed GD, antithyroid drugs for less than 3 months. Extracted RNA from PBMCs served as the source of the TCR library. Many counts were recorded for this clonotype. Building of the TCR beta libraries involved iRepertoire HTBI primers and Arm-PCR of CDR3 regions. A single record per CDR3 protein comes from TCRdb applying MiXCR to the multiplex PCR reads. The sample contains 400,000 to 500,000 distinct CDR3 sequences, about a sixth of which appear only once. The data also belong to a second study, concerning T cells in Graves' hyperthyroidism and ophthalmopathy.

The receptor was isolated from a woman in her thirties with Graves disease. The V call is TRBV6-1, the J call TRBJ2-5, with TRBD2 matching over 10 bases. The material sequenced was peripheral blood mononuclear cells (PBMCs), taken at new diagnosis, from a patient treated with antithyroid drugs. The CDR3 is CASRPSGSGETQYF. The CDR3 nucleotides read TGTGCCAGCCGCCCTAGCGGGAGCGGTGAGACCCAGTACTTC.